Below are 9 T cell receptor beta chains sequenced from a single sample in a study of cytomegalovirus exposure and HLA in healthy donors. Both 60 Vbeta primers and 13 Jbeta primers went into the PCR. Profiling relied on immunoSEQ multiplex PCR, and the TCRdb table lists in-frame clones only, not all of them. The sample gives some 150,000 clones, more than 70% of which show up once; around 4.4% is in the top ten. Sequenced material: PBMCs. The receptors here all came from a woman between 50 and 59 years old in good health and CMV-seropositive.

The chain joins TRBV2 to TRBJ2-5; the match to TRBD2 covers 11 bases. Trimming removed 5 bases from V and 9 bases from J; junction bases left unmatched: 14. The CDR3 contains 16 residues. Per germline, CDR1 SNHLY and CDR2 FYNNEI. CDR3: CASSRPLAGGRPAQYF. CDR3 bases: TGTGCCAGCAGTCGACCCCTAGCGGGGGGCCGCCCAGCCCAGTACTTC.

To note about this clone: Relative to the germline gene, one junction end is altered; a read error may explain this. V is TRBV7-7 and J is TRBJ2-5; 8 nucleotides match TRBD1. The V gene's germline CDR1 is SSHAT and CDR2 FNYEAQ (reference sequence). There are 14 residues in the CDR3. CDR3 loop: CASSLDRGAETQYF. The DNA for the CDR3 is TGTGCTAGCAGCTTAGACAGGGGAGCAGAGACCCAGTACTTC.

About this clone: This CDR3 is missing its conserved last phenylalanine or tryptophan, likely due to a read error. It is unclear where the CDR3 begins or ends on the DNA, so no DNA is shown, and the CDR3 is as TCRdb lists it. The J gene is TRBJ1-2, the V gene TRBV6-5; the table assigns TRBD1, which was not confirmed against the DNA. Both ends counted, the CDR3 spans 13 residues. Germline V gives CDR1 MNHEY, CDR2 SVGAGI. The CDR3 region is CASSYTGTGEVVL.

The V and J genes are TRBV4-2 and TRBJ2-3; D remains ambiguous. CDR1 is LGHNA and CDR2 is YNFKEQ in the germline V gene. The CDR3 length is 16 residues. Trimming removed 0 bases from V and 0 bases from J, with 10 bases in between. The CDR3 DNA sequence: TGTGCCAGCAGCCAAGAAAAGGAGCGCAGCACAGATACGCAGTATTTT. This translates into CASSQEKERSTDTQYF.

The CDR3 DNA reads as TGTGCCAGCAGCCCGCCCCAGGGAATCTGGAGAGCCCAGTACTTC. This gives the protein CASSPPQGIWRAQYF. The chain uses TRBV5-6 and TRBJ2-5, with D perhaps matching TRBD1 (5 bases). From germline, CDR1 is SGHDT and CDR2 YYEEEE. CDR3 length equals 15 residues. V gave up 4 bases and J gave up 9 bases, with 22 bases separating them.

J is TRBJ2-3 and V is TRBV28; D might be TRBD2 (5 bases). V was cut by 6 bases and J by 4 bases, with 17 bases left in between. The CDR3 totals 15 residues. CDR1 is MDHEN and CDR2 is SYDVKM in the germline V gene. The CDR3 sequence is CASSTRVGFPDTQYF. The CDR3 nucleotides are TGTGCCAGCAGCACTAGAGTCGGGTTTCCAGATACGCAGTATTTT.

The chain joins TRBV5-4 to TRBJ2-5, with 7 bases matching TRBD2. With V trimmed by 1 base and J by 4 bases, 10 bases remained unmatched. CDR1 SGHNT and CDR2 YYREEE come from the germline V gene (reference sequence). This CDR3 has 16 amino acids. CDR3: CASSLWGSGAGETQYF. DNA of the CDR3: TGTGCCAGCAGCTTGTGGGGGAGCGGGGCGGGAGAGACCCAGTACTTC. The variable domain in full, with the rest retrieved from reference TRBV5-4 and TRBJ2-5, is ETGVTQSPTHLIKTRGQQVTLRCSSQSGHNTVSWYQQALGQGPQFIFQYYREEENGRGNFPPRFSGLQFPNYSSELNVNALELDDSALYLCASSLWGSGAGETQYFGPGTRLLVL.

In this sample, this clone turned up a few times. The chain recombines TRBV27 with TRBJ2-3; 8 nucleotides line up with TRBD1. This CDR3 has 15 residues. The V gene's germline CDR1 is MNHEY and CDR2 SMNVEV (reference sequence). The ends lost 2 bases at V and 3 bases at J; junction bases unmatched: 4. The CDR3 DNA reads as TGTGCCAGCAGTTTACGGGACAGGTCTACAGATACGCAGTATTTT. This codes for CASSLRDRSTDTQYF.

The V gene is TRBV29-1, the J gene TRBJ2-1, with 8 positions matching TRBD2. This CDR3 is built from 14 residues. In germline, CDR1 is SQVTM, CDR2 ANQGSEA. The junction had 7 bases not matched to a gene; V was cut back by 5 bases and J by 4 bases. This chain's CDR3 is CSVLYSGSYNEQFF. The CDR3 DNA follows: TGCAGCGTTCTATACAGCGGGAGTTACAATGAGCAGTTCTTC.